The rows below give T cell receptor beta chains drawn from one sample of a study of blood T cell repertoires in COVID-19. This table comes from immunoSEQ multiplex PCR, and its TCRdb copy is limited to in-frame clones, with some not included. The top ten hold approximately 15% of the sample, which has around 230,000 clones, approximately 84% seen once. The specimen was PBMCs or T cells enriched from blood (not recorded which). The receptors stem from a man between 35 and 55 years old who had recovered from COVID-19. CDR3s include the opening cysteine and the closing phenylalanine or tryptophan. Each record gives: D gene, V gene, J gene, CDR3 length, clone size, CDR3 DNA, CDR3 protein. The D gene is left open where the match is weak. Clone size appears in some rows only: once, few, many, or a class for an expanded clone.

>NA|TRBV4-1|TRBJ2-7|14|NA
TGCGCCAGCAGCTCCTCTGCAGGCTCCTACGAGCAGTACTTC
CASSSSAGSYEQYF
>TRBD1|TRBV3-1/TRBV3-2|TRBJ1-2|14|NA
TGTGCCAGCAGTCACTCAGAGGGGGCAAATGGCTACACCTTC
CASSHSEGANGYTF
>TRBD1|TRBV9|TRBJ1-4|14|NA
TGTGCCAGCAGCGTTCAGGGGGTAGGTGAAAAACTGTTTTTT
CASSVQGVGEKLFF
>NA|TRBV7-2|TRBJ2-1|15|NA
TGTGCCAGCAGTCAAGATTATAGCTCCTACAATGAGCAGTTCTTC
CASSQDYSSYNEQFF
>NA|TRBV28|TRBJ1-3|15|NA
TGTGCCAGCAGTTTAGAGGCAGGGACTGGAAACACCATATATTTT
CASSLEAGTGNTIYF
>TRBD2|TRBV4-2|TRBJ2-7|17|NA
TGTGCCAGCACAGGGACTACGAGCAGTCCGAGGGACTACGAGCAGTACTTC
CASTGTTSSPRDYEQYF
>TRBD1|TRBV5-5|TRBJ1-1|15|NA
TGTGCCAGCAGTCGCCGGACAGGGGGAGACACTGAAGCTTTCTTT
CASSRRTGGDTEAFF
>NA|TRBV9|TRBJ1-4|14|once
TGTGCCAGCAGCCTCCGGGGGGCAGACGAAAAACTGTTTTTT
CASSLRGADEKLFF
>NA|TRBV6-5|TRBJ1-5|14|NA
TGTGCCAGCAGGACCTTCGAGGGCAATCAGCCCCAGCATTTT
CASRTFEGNQPQHF
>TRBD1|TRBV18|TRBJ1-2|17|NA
TGTGCCAGCTCAGTCTCCGGGACAGGGAAAATGAACTATGGCTACACCTTC
CASSVSGTGKMNYGYTF
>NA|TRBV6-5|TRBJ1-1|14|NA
TGTGCCAGCAGTTACTCGGGAGGGCGGACTGAAGCTTTCTTT
CASSYSGGRTEAFF
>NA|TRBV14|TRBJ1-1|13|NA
TGTGCCAGCAGCCAGGACAGGAACACTGAAGCTTTCTTT
CASSQDRNTEAFF
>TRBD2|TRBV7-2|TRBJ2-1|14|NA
TGTGCCAGCAGCCTGGTAGCGGGGGGAGATGAGCAGTTCTTC
CASSLVAGGDEQFF
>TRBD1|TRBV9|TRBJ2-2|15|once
TGTGCCAGCAGCAACGCAGGGGGAAACACCGGGGAGCTGTTTTTT
CASSNAGGNTGELFF
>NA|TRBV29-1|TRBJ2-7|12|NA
TGCAGCGTTGAGGCACAGAAGAACGAGCAGTACTTC
CSVEAQKNEQYF
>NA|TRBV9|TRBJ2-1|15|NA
TGTGCCAGCAGCGTAGCCCCAGGCTCCTACAATGAGCAGTTCTTC
CASSVAPGSYNEQFF
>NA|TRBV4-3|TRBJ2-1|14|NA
TGCGCCAGCAGCCAAGCAGGCGGGGTCGGTGAGCAGTTCTTC
CASSQAGGVGEQFF
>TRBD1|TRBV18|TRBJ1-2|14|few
TGTGCCAGCTCACCCGGACAGGGTGATTATGGCTACACCTTC
CASSPGQGDYGYTF
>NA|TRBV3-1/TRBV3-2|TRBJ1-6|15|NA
TGTGCCAGCAGGCGGGGGAGCTCCTATAATTCACCCCTCCACTTT
CASRRGSSYNSPLHF
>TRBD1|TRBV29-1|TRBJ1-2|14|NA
TGCAGCGTTGAGACGGACAGGGGGCCGGATGGCTACACCTTC
CSVETDRGPDGYTF
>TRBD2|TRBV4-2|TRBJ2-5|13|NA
TGTGCCAGCAGCCAGCCGGGAGGAGAGACCCAGTACTTC
CASSQPGGETQYF
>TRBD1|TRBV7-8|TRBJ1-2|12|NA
TGTGCCAGCAGCTCACAGGGGTATGGCTACACCTTC
CASSSQGYGYTF
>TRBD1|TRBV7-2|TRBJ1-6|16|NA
TGTGCCAGCAGCAGACAGGGGTACTCCTATAATTCACCCCTCCACTTT
CASSRQGYSYNSPLHF
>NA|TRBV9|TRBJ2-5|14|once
TGTGCCAGCAGCCTAGGACAGCTCCAAGAGACCCAGTACTTC
CASSLGQLQETQYF
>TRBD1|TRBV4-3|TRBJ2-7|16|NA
TGCGCCAGCAGCCAAGATCCGGGACAGTCACCTTACGAGCAGTACTTC
CASSQDPGQSPYEQYF
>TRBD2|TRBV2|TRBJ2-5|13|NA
TGTGCCAGCGGGACTAGCGGGAGCGGGACCCAGTACTTC
CASGTSGSGTQYF
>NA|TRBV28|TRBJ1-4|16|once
TGTGCCAGCAGTCCACTGACAGGCCAAACTAATGAAAAACTGTTTTTT
CASSPLTGQTNEKLFF
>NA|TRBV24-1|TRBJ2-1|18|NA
TGTGCCACCAGTGATCACCGCCGCCGGGTGGCCTCTCCTAATGAGCAGTTCTTC
CATSDHRRRVASPNEQFF
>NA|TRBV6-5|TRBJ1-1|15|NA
TGTGCCAGCAGCGAGCGGCGTGGGGGGGAAGCTGAAGCTTTCTTT
CASSERRGGEAEAFF
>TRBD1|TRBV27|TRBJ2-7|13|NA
TGTGCCAGCGGGACAGGGGGTACTAACGAGCAGTACTTC
CASGTGGTNEQYF
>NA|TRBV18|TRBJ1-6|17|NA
TGTGCCAGCTCACCACCCGGCGGGGGGCAAGGGAATTCACCCCTCCACTTT
CASSPPGGGQGNSPLHF
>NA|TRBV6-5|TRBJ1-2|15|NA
TGTGCCAGCAGACCCAACAGGGCAGGAGACTATGGCTACACCTTC
CASRPNRAGDYGYTF
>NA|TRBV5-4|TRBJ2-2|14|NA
TGTGCCAGCAGCCCTAGAGAGGGCGGCGGGGAGCTGTTTTTT
CASSPREGGGELFF
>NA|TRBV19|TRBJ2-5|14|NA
TGTGCCAGTAGTACAGGACAGAACCAAGAGACCCAGTACTTC
CASSTGQNQETQYF
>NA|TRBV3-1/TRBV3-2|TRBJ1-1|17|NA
TGTGCCAGCAGCCCATATTCGTTGGACACTCCGAACACTGAAGCTTTCTTT
CASSPYSLDTPNTEAFF
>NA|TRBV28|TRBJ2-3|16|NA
TGTGCCAGCAAAGGGGCGGGGGCTAGCGGCACAGATACGCAGTATTTT
CASKGAGASGTDTQYF
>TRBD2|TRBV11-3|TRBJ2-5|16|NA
TGTGCCAGCAGCTTAGGACTAGCGGGAAACCAAGAGACCCAGTACTTC
CASSLGLAGNQETQYF
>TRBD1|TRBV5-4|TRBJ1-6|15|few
TGTGCCAGCAGCTTGACCCGGGACAGGGGTTCACCCCTCCACTTT
CASSLTRDRGSPLHF
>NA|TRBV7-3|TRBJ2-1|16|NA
TGTGCCAGCAGCGCGCAAGGGGGTCTTAATTACAATGAGCAGTTCTTC
CASSAQGGLNYNEQFF
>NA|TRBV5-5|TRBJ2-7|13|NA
TGTGCCAGCAGCTTGTACAGCTCCTACGAGCAGTACTTC
CASSLYSSYEQYF
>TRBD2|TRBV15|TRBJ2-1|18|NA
TGTGCCACCAGCAGACCCCCCCCGGGACTAGCGGGAATCAATGAGCAGTTCTTC
CATSRPPPGLAGINEQFF
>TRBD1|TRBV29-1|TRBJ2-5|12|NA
TGCAGCGGGATACAGGGGCGGGAGACCCAGTACTTC
CSGIQGRETQYF
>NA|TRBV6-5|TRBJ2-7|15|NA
TGTGCCAGCAGTTACTCGACAGCACTATCCTACGAGCAGTACTTC
CASSYSTALSYEQYF
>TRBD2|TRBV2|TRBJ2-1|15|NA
TGTGCCAGCAGGGCCACTAGCGGAGATTACAATGAGCAGTTCTTC
CASRATSGDYNEQFF
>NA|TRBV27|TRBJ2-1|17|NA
TGTGCCAGCAGCACTCGGACAGGGGGCGGCCTAGCGGGAGCTCAGTTCTTC
CASSTRTGGGLAGAQFF
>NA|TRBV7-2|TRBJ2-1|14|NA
TGTGCCAGCAGTCACGACTCTTTTAGGCATGAGCAGTTCTTC
CASSHDSFRHEQFF
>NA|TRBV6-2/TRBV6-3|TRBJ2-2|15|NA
TGTGCCAGCAGTTACGGATCAGGCGCGTCCGGGGAGCTGTTTTTT
CASSYGSGASGELFF